The clone carrying this T cell receptor (beta chain) was observed a few times. This was the immunoSEQ v3.0 assay at survey level. Profiled with immunoSEQ multiplex PCR; TCRdb holds only in-frame clones, not every one. Here the sample spans 11,000 to 15,000 clones, about 80% being singletons. This specimen belongs to a study of long-term antiretroviral therapy in people with HIV. The junction had 5 bases not matched to a gene; V was cut back by 4 bases and J by 4 bases. Germline values: CDR1 SGHVT, CDR2 SQSDAQ. This CDR3 has 14 residues. The chain joins TRBV7-4 to TRBJ2-7; 9 bases fit TRBD2. This material consisted of unsorted PBMCs, taken 3.2 years before starting antiretroviral therapy. The sequence came from a man aged 40-50 years with HIV. The CDR3 DNA reads TGTGCCAGCAGCTCCCGACTAGCGGCTTACGAGCAGTACTTC. Protein product: CASSSRLAAYEQYF.